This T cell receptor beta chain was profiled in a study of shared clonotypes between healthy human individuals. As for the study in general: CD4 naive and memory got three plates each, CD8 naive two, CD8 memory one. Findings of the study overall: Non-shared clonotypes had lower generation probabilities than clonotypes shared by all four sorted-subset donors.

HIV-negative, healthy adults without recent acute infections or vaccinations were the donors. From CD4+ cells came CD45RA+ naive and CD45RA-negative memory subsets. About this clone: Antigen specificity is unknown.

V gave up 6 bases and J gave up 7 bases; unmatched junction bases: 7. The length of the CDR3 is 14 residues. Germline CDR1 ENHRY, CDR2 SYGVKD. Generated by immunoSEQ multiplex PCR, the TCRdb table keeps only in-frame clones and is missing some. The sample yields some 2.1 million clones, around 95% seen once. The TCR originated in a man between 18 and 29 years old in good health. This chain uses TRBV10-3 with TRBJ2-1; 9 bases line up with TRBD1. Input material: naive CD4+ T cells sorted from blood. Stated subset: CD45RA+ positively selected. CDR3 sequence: CAISLQGALNEQFF. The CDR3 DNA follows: TGTGCCATCAGCCTACAGGGGGCATTGAATGAGCAGTTCTTC.